Here is one T cell receptor (beta chain) with its context. Its antigen is as yet unknown. CDR1 MNHNS and CDR2 SASEGT come from the germline V gene. Trimming removed 2 bases from V and 2 bases from J; junction bases left unmatched: 8. The length of the CDR3 is 17 residues. The sample comes from a study of response to subunit inactivated influenza vaccine. Study results and caveats: Each seasonal influenza vaccination, the authors suggested, recruits few new T cells.

MiXCR, run by TCRdb on the RT-PCR reads, gives a single entry per CDR3 protein. The data show 400,000 to 650,000 distinct CDR3 sequences, with less than 7.5% seen just once and 10% to 15% held by the top ten. The V call is TRBV6-1, the J call TRBJ2-4, with TRBD2 matching 8 bases. The sequence was collected from a man between 50 and 69 years old who received an inactivated influenza vaccine. The sample here was PBMCs from blood, taken around 25 months after vaccination. The CDR3 is CASSEYDGGASKNIQYF. The DNA for the CDR3 is TGTGCCAGCAGTGAATATGACGGGGGGGCCTCCAAAAACATTCAGTACTTC.